This T cell receptor (beta chain) was observed in a study of T-cell memory formation after mild COVID-19. This clonotype was counted ten times or more. Its antigen is not identified. This CDR3 contains 15 residues. Looked up from germline, CDR1 is MNHEY and CDR2 is SVGAGI. The trim removed 1 base at V and 2 bases at J, leaving 4 bases unmatched. Points from the study as a whole: Researchers report contracting CD4+ clones mostly in CM and EM, with CD8+ clones in EMRA. Day 15 to 85 contracting clones showed balanced CD4/CD8; day 15 to 37 expanders favored CD4+.

From 5'RACE with constant-segment primers came TCR alpha and TCR beta cDNA libraries that carried sample barcodes and UMIs. TCRdb re-called the 5' RACE reads with MiXCR, one entry per CDR3 protein. The sample carries roughly 300,000 distinct CDR3 sequences, approximately 8.4% recorded once. This rearrangement joins TRBV6-5 to TRBJ1-1; 7 nucleotides align to TRBD1. Input material: PBMCs or a T cell subset sorted from them (not recorded which). The source of this sequence is a young man who had mild COVID-19 (a few samples of this study predate the infection). Cell type and time point are not known. CDR3 in amino acids: CASSYLRQGNTEAFF. The CDR3 DNA sequence: TGTGCCAGCAGTTACTTACGACAGGGTAACACTGAAGCTTTCTTT.